What follows describes a single T cell receptor beta chain. The data are from a study of blood T cell repertoires in COVID-19. Study-wide background: T cells, B-cell-depleted T cells, or PBMCs provided the cDNA or gDNA that served as material.

The table came from immunoSEQ multiplex PCR; TCRdb's copy has only in-frame clones and leaves some out. The sample holds more than 300,000 clones; 65% to 90% are singletons and the top ten take around 4.6%. Which cohort a participant joined came from the clinical history participants gave. Two consecutive negative NP/OP PCR tests, clearance, or resolved symptoms defined Cohort 3 recovery. From germline, CDR1 is SGHRS and CDR2 YFSETQ. The CDR3 is 17 residues long. The V and J ends lost 4 bases and 3 bases, in that order; junction bases with no gene match: 9. The sequenced material came from PBMCs or T cells enriched from blood (not recorded which). The receptor was derived from a man aged 25-45 years who had recovered from COVID-19. The genes are TRBV5-1 and TRBJ2-1; 11 nucleotides agree with TRBD2. CDR3 nucleotide sequence: TGCGCCAGCAGCATTGGGACTAGCGGAAAAATCTACAATGAGCAGTTCTTC. It yields the protein CASSIGTSGKIYNEQFF.